The source of this TCR beta chain is a study of shared clonotypes between healthy human individuals. The wider study: CD4 naive and memory got three plates each, CD8 naive two, CD8 memory one. Study conclusions and caveats: Naive CD4 clonotypes were shared across a handful of donors at around 5.4%.

Some clones are missing from TCRdb's copy, which holds only in-frame ones; the method was immunoSEQ multiplex PCR. Of under 700,000 clones listed, around 96% are singletons. V shed 4 bases and J shed 4 bases, with 13 bases lying between them. Germline CDR1 is MGHRA and CDR2 is YSYEKL. The CDR3 runs to 14 residues. For this clone: Its antigen is not known.

Selected positively for CCR7 and CD45RO-negative, naive CD8 cells excluded terminally differentiated effector memory CD45RA+ cells. The clonotype comes from a woman aged 30 to 39 in good health. Material: naive CD8+ T cells sorted from blood. This sequence joins TRBV4-1 and TRBJ1-1; D is undetermined. CDR3 sequence (DNA): TGCGCCAGCAGCCCGAGAGGGTGGGTCACTGAAGCTTTCTTT. This translates into CASSPRGWVTEAFF.